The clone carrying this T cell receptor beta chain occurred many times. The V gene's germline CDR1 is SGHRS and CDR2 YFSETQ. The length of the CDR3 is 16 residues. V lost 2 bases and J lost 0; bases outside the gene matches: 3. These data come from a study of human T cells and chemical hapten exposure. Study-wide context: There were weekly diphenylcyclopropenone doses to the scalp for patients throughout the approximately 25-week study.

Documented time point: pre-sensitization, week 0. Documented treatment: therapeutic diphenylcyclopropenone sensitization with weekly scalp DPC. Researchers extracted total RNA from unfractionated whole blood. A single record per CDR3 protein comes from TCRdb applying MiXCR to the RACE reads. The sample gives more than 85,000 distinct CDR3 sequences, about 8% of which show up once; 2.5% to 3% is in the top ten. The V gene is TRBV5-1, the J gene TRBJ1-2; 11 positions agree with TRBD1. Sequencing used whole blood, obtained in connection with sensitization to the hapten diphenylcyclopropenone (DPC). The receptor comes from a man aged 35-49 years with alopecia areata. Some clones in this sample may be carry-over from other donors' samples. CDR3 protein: CASSFGTGGANYGYTF. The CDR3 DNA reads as TGCGCCAGCAGCTTTGGGACAGGGGGAGCTAACTATGGCTACACCTTC. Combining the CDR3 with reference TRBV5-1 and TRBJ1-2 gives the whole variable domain KAGVTQTPRYLIKTRGQQVTLSCSPISGHRSVSWYQQTPGQGLQFLFEYFSETQRNKGNFPGRFSGRQFSNSRSEMNVSTLELGDSALYLCASSFGTGGANYGYTFGSGTRLTVV.